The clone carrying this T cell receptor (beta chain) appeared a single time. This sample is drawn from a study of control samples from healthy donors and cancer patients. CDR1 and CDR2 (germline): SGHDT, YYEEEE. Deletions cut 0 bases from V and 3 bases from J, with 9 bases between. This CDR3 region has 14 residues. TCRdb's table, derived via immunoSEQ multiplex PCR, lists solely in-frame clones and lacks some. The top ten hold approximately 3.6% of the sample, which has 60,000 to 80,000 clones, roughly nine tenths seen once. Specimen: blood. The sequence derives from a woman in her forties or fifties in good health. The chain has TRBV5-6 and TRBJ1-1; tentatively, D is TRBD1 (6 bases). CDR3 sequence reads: CASSLDEGDTEAFF. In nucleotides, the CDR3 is TGTGCCAGCAGCTTGGATGAGGGGGACACTGAAGCTTTCTTT.